These 32 T cell receptor beta chains were sequenced from one sample in a study of vaccination effects on CD4 cells after COVID-19. The antigens these receptors bind are not known. Produced via immunoSEQ multiplex PCR; TCRdb's table is partial and in-frame only. Of approximately 37,000 clones in the sample, roughly 87% were seen once. With 10 days of culture completed, CD4+ T cells were isolated. Sequences were derived from CD4+ T cells from PBMCs cultured without peptide, sampled before COVID-19 vaccination. The source of these receptors is a human donor who received a COVID-19 vaccine.

This clone was seen a few times. The gene calls are TRBV10-3 and TRBJ2-1; 11 bases map to TRBD2. CDR1 and CDR2 (germline): ENHRY, SYGVKD. The V segment lost 8 bases and the J segment 6 bases; nucleotides outside the gene matches: 3. This CDR3 is 13 amino acids long. Here the CDR3 reads CAIGTSGSNEQFF. CDR3 DNA: TGTGCCATCGGGACTAGCGGAAGCAATGAGCAGTTCTTC.

The J gene is TRBJ1-2, the V gene TRBV5-1, with 10 bases fitting TRBD1. V was clipped by 6 bases and J by 4 bases; unmatched bases: 15. CDR3 length: 17 residues. Per the germline V gene, CDR1 is SGHRS and CDR2 is YFSETQ. The CDR3, as DNA: TGCGCCAGCACCCCGTCCGGGACAGGGGCGGACCTCTATGGCTACACCTTC. Translation: CASTPSGTGADLYGYTF.

This clone has just a few counts. The V gene is TRBV6-6, the J gene TRBJ1-2; no definite D call. Germline V CDR1 and CDR2: MNHNY, SVGAGI (reference sequence). The V end was cut by 5 bases, the J end by 3 bases, with 7 bases between. This CDR3 is 12 amino acids long. CDR3 DNA sequence: TGTGCCAGCAGTATTGACTACTATGGCTACACCTTC. Protein product: CASSIDYYGYTF.

This chain's CDR3 is CASSSTEGDRVGEKLFF. In nucleotides, the CDR3 is TGTGCCAGCAGCTCAACCGAGGGCGACAGAGTAGGTGAAAAACTGTTTTTT. This chain links TRBV7-9 with TRBJ1-4, with a possible D match to TRBD1 (5 bases). CDR3 size: 17 residues. The germline gives CDR1 SEHNR, CDR2 FQNEAQ (reference sequence). Between the trimmed V and J ends, which lost 4 bases and 7 bases, there was a span of 22 bases.

This clone was recorded once. V is TRBV5-1 and J is TRBJ1-2; tentative D call: TRBD1 (5 bases). This CDR3 is built from 15 residues. The germline V gene encodes CDR1 SGHRS and CDR2 YFSETQ. V shed 0 bases and J shed 5 bases, with 14 bases lying between them. This chain's CDR3 is CASSLGSGGMYGYTF. Written as DNA, the CDR3 is TGCGCCAGCAGCTTGGGTAGCGGGGGGATGTATGGCTACACCTTC.

The chain uses TRBV7-2 and TRBJ1-1; possible D gene TRBD1, 5 bases. Germline V gene lookup returns CDR1 SGHTA and CDR2 FQGNSA. V lost 5 bases to trimming and J lost 4 bases, with 11 bases between them. The CDR3 extends over 13 amino acids. The chain's CDR3 is CASSLGPLTEAFF. The DNA for the CDR3 is TGTGCCAGCAGCCTGGGACCGCTCACTGAAGCTTTCTTT.

The chain combines TRBV3-1 (or the pseudogene TRBV3-2) with TRBJ2-3; 14 nucleotides agree with TRBD2. The CDR3 has 16 amino acids. V lost 4 bases to trimming and J lost 4 bases; unmatched junction nucleotides: 4. CDR1 is LGHDT and CDR2 is YNNKEL in the germline V gene (reference sequence). The CDR3 bases are TGTGCCAGCAGCCCGGGGACTAGCGGGGGCTCAGATACGCAGTATTTT. Its translation: CASSPGTSGGSDTQYF.

V gene TRBV18 combines with J gene TRBJ1-4; D remains ambiguous. CDR3 length: 15 amino acids. The V gene's germline CDR1 is KGHSH and CDR2 LQKENI. V lost 5 bases and J 3 bases, leaving 13 bases between the germline ends. CDR3 region: CASSKLGSANEKLFF. In DNA form, the CDR3 reads TGTGCCAGCTCAAAGCTCGGCTCAGCTAATGAAAAACTGTTTTTT.

The gene calls are TRBV6-1 and TRBJ1-2; D unresolved. Germline CDR1 MNHNS, CDR2 SASEGT. CDR3 length: 15 amino acids. V was pared by 2 bases and J by 0 bases, with 10 bases between. CDR3 nucleotides: TGTGCCAGCAGTGAATTCTGGGCTGCTAACTATGGCTACACCTTC. Its protein is CASSEFWAANYGYTF.

J is TRBJ1-1 and V is TRBV29-1, with D uncertain. CDR3 length equals 10 residues. The V gene's germline CDR1 is SQVTM and CDR2 ANQGSEA. V gave up 7 bases and J gave up 7 bases, with 10 bases separating them. The CDR3 protein is CSGGEGEAFF. The CDR3 coding sequence is TGCAGCGGCGGTGAGGGTGAAGCTTTCTTT.

The chain carries TRBV10-1 and TRBJ1-3; D remains ambiguous. The CDR3 is 15 residues long. The germline gives CDR1 WNHNN, CDR2 SYGVQD (reference sequence). Trimming took off 7 bases at V and 3 bases at J, with 16 bases between the two ends. CDR3 protein: CASTVPVECGNTIYF. CDR3 nucleotides: TGCGCCAGCACAGTCCCGGTTGAGTGTGGAAACACCATATATTTT.

The table lists this clone with a few counts. V gene TRBV27 combines with J gene TRBJ2-2; D gene unclear. Germline lookup yields CDR1 MNHEY and CDR2 SMNVEV (reference sequence). This CDR3 comprises 13 residues. V lost 3 bases to trimming and J lost 6 bases, with 8 bases between them. CDR3 nucleotide sequence: TGTGCCAGCAGTTTGAATTTCGCCGGGGAGCTGTTTTTT. Translated: CASSLNFAGELFF.

The chain uses TRBV12-3 or TRBV12-4 and TRBJ1-2, with a possible D match to TRBD1 (5 bases). V was cut by 0 bases and J by 8 bases, with 10 bases left in between. The CDR3 is 13 residues long. The CDR3 here is CASSLAGLGGYTF. The DNA of the CDR3 is TGTGCCAGCAGTTTAGCGGGACTGGGAGGCTACACCTTC.

V is TRBV7-9 and J is TRBJ1-4; D unresolved. The CDR3 is made up of 11 amino acids. Germline CDR1 is SEHNR and CDR2 is FQNEAQ (reference sequence). Trimming pared 11 bases from V and 1 base from J, leaving 5 bases between. The CDR3 DNA sequence: TGTGCCGGGCGAACTAATGAAAAACTGTTTTTT. It codes for CAGRTNEKLFF.

This chain links TRBV5-1 with TRBJ2-1; D remains ambiguous. This CDR3 spans 11 amino acids. Trimming removed 1 base from V and 13 bases from J, with 9 bases in between. Germline V lookup: CDR1 SGHRS, CDR2 YFSETQ. The CDR3 loop reads CASSLNEQQFF. Written as DNA, the CDR3 is TGCGCCAGCAGCTTGAATGAACAACAGTTCTTC.

This chain uses TRBV18 with TRBJ2-3; the D gene is possibly TRBD1 (6 bases). Trimming shortened V by 2 bases and J by 2 bases, and 14 bases separated the two germline ends. Germline assignment: CDR1 KGHSH and CDR2 LQKENI. This CDR3 region has 16 residues. The CDR3 coding sequence is TGTGCCAGCTCACCAAGGGGGTCCACATCCACAGATACGCAGTATTTT. Translation gives CASSPRGSTSTDTQYF.

This clone was seen just once. The chain employs TRBV19 and TRBJ1-4; 7 positions match TRBD1. The CDR3 loop spans 16 amino acids. In germline, CDR1 is LNHDA, CDR2 SQIVND (reference sequence). V was clipped by 3 bases and J by 0 bases; unmatched bases: 4. The CDR3 is CASSMGQSATNEKLFF. In DNA form, the CDR3 reads TGTGCCAGTAGTATGGGACAGTCAGCAACTAATGAAAAACTGTTTTTT.

This chain connects TRBV3-1 (or the pseudogene TRBV3-2) to TRBJ2-3; the D gene is possibly TRBD1 (6 bases). Germline V gene data show CDR1 as LGHDT and CDR2 as YNNKEL (reference sequence). This CDR3 region has 13 residues. The V and J ends lost 4 bases and 4 bases respectively, with 9 bases between them. CDR3 protein: CASSRRGSDTQYF. The CDR3 nucleotides are TGTGCCAGCAGCCGCAGGGGTTCAGATACGCAGTATTTT.

V and J are TRBV9 and TRBJ1-2, with 7 nucleotides matching TRBD1. This CDR3 comprises 12 residues. Trimming took 1 base from V and 8 from J; bases not matched to a gene: 2. Germline V gene lookup returns CDR1 SGDLS and CDR2 YYNGEE. CDR3 sequence reads: CASSVQGVGYTF. The CDR3 nucleotides are TGTGCCAGCAGCGTACAGGGGGTCGGCTACACCTTC.

This sequence joins TRBV27 and TRBJ1-1, with a tentative D call TRBD1 (5 bases). Germline V CDR1 and CDR2: MNHEY, SMNVEV (reference sequence). The CDR3 runs 17 residues. Trimming took 1 base from V and 2 from J, leaving 17 bases between them. CDR3 sequence: CASSLFGGGALNTEAFF. The CDR3 DNA follows: TGTGCCAGCAGTTTATTTGGGGGAGGGGCTCTCAACACTGAAGCTTTCTTT.

The chain uses TRBV3-1 (or the pseudogene TRBV3-2) and TRBJ1-1, with 7 positions matching TRBD1. The ends lost 0 bases at V and 5 bases at J; junction bases unmatched: 24. The germline V gene encodes CDR1 LGHDT and CDR2 YNNKEL (reference sequence). The CDR3 consists of 21 residues. The CDR3 here is CASSQDFRDSPYGFMETEAFF. Here the CDR3 DNA reads TGTGCCAGCAGCCAAGATTTTAGGGACAGTCCTTACGGTTTCATGGAAACTGAAGCTTTCTTT.

The chain links TRBV9 to TRBJ2-2, with no clear D. There are 16 residues in the CDR3. Between the trimmed V and J ends, which lost 0 bases and 7 bases, there was a span of 16 bases. Per germline, CDR1 SGDLS and CDR2 YYNGEE. CDR3 nucleotide sequence: TGTGCCAGCAGCGTAGCGAGTCGGCTTAGCATCGGGGAGCTGTTTTTT. It codes for CASSVASRLSIGELFF.

The genes are TRBV6-5 and TRBJ1-5; possibly TRBD1 for D (5 bases). Germline CDR1 is MNHEY and CDR2 is SVGAGI. V lost 0 bases and J lost 7, with 13 bases in between. This CDR3 contains 15 residues. Here the CDR3 DNA reads TGTGCCAGCAGTTACTCGTTTCAGGGCCCCCAGCCCCAGCATTTT. This translates into CASSYSFQGPQPQHF.

The chain carries TRBV6-5 and TRBJ2-5, with 9 bases identical to TRBD2. Germline loops: CDR1 MNHEY, CDR2 SVGAGI. Trimming cost V 8 bases and J 4 bases; bases outside gene matches: 8. The CDR3 length is 14 residues. The CDR3 bases are TGTGCCAGCTCCGCGGGGGGGCCGGTAGAGACCCAGTACTTC. Translating it yields CASSAGGPVETQYF.

This sequence joins TRBV6-1 and TRBJ1-3; D is uncertain. V dropped 0 bases and J dropped 4 bases, with 19 bases sitting between them. This CDR3 is built from 18 residues. From germline, CDR1 is MNHNS and CDR2 SASEGT. In DNA form, the CDR3 reads TGTGCCAGCAGTGAAGCGCGGGTGACGAGGGCGGTAGGAAACACCATATATTTT. Translating it yields CASSEARVTRAVGNTIYF.

This clone was found a few times. The rearrangement uses TRBV19 and TRBJ1-2; D is perhaps TRBD1 (5 bases). The V gene lost 4 bases and the J gene lost 3 bases, with 12 bases spanning the gap. The CDR3 spans 14 residues. Germline V lookup: CDR1 LNHDA, CDR2 SQIVND (reference sequence). The CDR3 spells CASSTTQGYYGYTF. Here the CDR3 DNA reads TGTGCCAGTAGTACCACTCAGGGTTACTATGGCTACACCTTC.

The chain has TRBV13 and TRBJ2-1; D unresolved. Trimming removed 4 bases from V and 4 bases from J, with 11 bases in between. The V gene's germline CDR1 is PRHDT and CDR2 FYEKMQ (reference sequence). This CDR3 region has 14 residues. DNA of the CDR3: TGTGCCAGCAGCTCCCGGGTCCTTTACAATGAGCAGTTCTTC. This codes for CASSSRVLYNEQFF.

V is TRBV6-4 and J is TRBJ1-5, with 7 bases that match TRBD1. Germline V gives CDR1 MRHNA, CDR2 SNTAGT. The V gene end was trimmed by 4 bases and the J gene end by 3 bases; junction bases not matched to a gene: 6. The CDR3 runs to 15 residues. The chain's CDR3 is CASSVTGALNQPQHF. CDR3 sequence (DNA): TGTGCCAGCAGTGTCACAGGGGCCCTCAATCAGCCCCAGCATTTT.

This chain uses TRBV6-2 or TRBV6-3 with TRBJ2-7; tentatively, D is TRBD2 (6 bases). V dropped 6 bases and J dropped 0 bases, with 15 bases sitting between them. CDR3 length: 15 amino acids. The germline CDR1 and CDR2 sequences are MNHEY and SVGEGT. The CDR3 nucleotides are TGTGCCAGCAGGCCTTCCGGGAGCCTCTCCTACGAGCAGTACGTC. Its translation: CASRPSGSLSYEQYV.

This sequence joins TRBV7-2 and TRBJ2-5; TRBD1 agrees at 9 bases. Trimming took 5 bases from V and 2 from J; bases not matched to a gene: 3. The CDR3 length is 14 residues. Germline loops: CDR1 SGHTA, CDR2 FQGNSA. The CDR3 DNA sequence: TGTGCCAGCAGCCGCGACAGGGGGCAAGAGACCCAGTACTTC. The encoded protein is CASSRDRGQETQYF.

This clone has more than one count but fewer than ten. CDR3 loop: CASSLEGDQPQHF. The CDR3, as DNA: TGTGCCAGCAGCTTAGAGGGTGATCAGCCCCAGCATTTT. The rearrangement joins TRBV7-3 to TRBJ1-5; D unclear. CDR1 is SGHTA and CDR2 is FQGTGA in the germline V gene. V was cut by 2 bases and J by 5 bases, with 7 bases left in between. This CDR3 has 13 amino acids.

The table lists this clone with a count of one. The V call is TRBV5-4, the J call TRBJ1-5, with 7 bases matching TRBD1. Germline CDR1 and CDR2: SGHNT and YYREEE (reference sequence). The CDR3 has 14 amino acids. J lost 5 bases, V lost 4 bases, and 6 bases had no gene match. The CDR3, as DNA: TGTGCCAGCAGCGTACAGGGGACGGATCAGCCCCAGCATTTT. It translates to CASSVQGTDQPQHF. Filled out from reference TRBV5-4 and TRBJ1-5, the complete variable domain reads ETGVTQSPTHLIKTRGQQVTLRCSSQSGHNTVSWYQQALGQGPQFIFQYYREEENGRGNFPPRFSGLQFPNYSSELNVNALELDDSALYLCASSVQGTDQPQHFGDGTRLSIL.